Reported below is one T cell receptor beta chain. This clonotype was seen many times. This receptor's antigen is unknown. No base quality information exists; no much larger clone differs at one position. Preparation of the library involved PCR. The sequencer listed for this sample is Illumina HiSeq 2500. TCR library preparation used molecular barcoding, with unique molecular identifiers applied to normalize quantification of the TCRbeta repertoire. The public sequencing data were trimmed at Q25 with fastp and processed into clonotypes with MiXCR by TCRdb, which kept only in-frame beta chains. Identical CDR3 protein sequences are pooled into one entry, listed with their most common genes and DNA. Recorded for this sample are fewer than 350,000 distinct CDR3 sequences; just over 7.5% of them occurred a single time. The leading ten clones occupy 8.5% to 9.5% of the sample. The data are from a study of T-cell reconstitution after alpha-beta-depleted transplantation in children (dated by TCRdb to 2016 to 2017). Study-wide context: The study quantitatively tracked T-cell immune reconstitution after TCRalphabeta/CD19-depleted allogeneic hematopoietic cell transplantation in children using TCR repertoire profiling.

In light of the paper, this sample's treatment or condition label describes: allogeneic hematopoietic cell transplantation with graft depleted of TCRalphabeta T cells and CD19 B cells. The transplant recipients were children given TCRalphabeta/CD19-depleted allogeneic hematopoietic cell grafts. The paper's findings and limits, for the study overall: The apparently early recovery of alphabetaT-cell counts about two months after transplant reportedly depended on only several hundred rapidly expanded clones that came from non-depleted graft cells. In some patients, the high TCRbeta diversity seen at day 60 was put down to recipient T cells and intrathymic progenitors that had survived conditioning. Over the following months the frequencies of hyperexpanded clones went down, and after one year T-cell counts and TCRbeta diversity were mostly credited to newly produced T cells.

The TCR sequence derives from a female patient aged 2-9 years who had a stem cell transplant for Fanconi anemia, so the T cells may come from the graft donor. Specimen: peripheral blood, collected 360 days after TCRalphabeta/CD19-depleted stem cell transplant.

The sequenced DNA: TGTGCCAGCAGCTTAGGGGACAGATTCTACGAGCAGTACTTC. The resulting protein is CASSLGDRFYEQYF. This receptor chain uses TRBV7-8 and TRBJ2-7, with 7 central nucleotides matching TRBD1. The germline V gene supplies CDR1 SGHVS and CDR2 FQNEAQ. V trim: 1 base; J trim: 3 bases; unmatched bases: 3. From cysteine to phenylalanine, the CDR3 is 14 amino acids long. Only the CDR3 DNA is retained, 42 bases long and in frame from the first base.